The following is a T cell receptor beta chain sequence with its context. Its antigen is as yet unknown. The junction departs from germline at one end; a sequencing error may be responsible. The CDR3 spans 15 residues. Per germline, CDR1 MGHRA and CDR2 YSYEKL. This sample stems from a study of cytomegalovirus exposure and HLA in healthy donors. Study in general: From about 180 million T cells, an earlier analysis saw approximately 120 million unique TCR beta sequences.

The study ran its PCR with 60 Vbeta and 13 Jbeta primers. Authors' data handling: Later work found tens of millions of unique TCR beta chains, with 10 million to 14 million shared. Data came from immunoSEQ multiplex PCR; TCRdb stores just in-frame clones and leaves some out. V and J calls and clone size are as listed in that table; D and trimming were resolved from the DNA. The sample consists of tens of thousands of clones, just under 80% of them appearing once. Overall study findings and caveats: Cytomegalovirus-associated TCR beta chains were listed, numbering 164. Presence/absence results assume similar sequencing depth per donor, which may not hold.

The chain has TRBV4-1 and TRBJ1-2; D call uncertain. The receptor's source is a woman aged 40-49 years in good health and CMV-seronegative. Specimen: PBMCs. The CDR3 sequence is CASSQGARSDYGYPF. For the CDR3, the DNA is TGCGCCAGCAGCCAAGGGGCGAGGTCGGACTATGGCTACCCCTTC.